A single sample is the source of the 27 T cell receptor beta chains below, sequenced in a study of OX40 agonist ivuxolimab in advanced cancers. Profiled with immunoSEQ multiplex PCR; TCRdb holds only in-frame clones, not every one. The sample holds 50,000 to 70,000 clones, roughly 92% seen once. This specimen was CD4+ or CD8+ T cells sorted from blood, taken in a trial of the OX40 agonist ivuxolimab. All receptors come from an adult with an advanced solid tumor such as melanoma, head and neck, liver or kidney cancer.

The V gene is TRBV6-5, the J gene TRBJ2-7; tentatively, D is TRBD2 (5 bases). CDR3 length: 15 amino acids. Trimming removed 3 bases from V and 2 bases from J, with 14 bases in between. The germline gives CDR1 MNHEY, CDR2 SVGAGI. The CDR3 nucleotides read TGTGCCAGCAGTTATTCAGCGGAGGCGCCCTACGAGCAGTACTTC. Encoded protein: CASSYSAEAPYEQYF.

This rearrangement joins TRBV28 to TRBJ2-5, with a weak D call TRBD1 (5 bases). V was trimmed by 6 bases and J by 0 bases, leaving 17 bases between them. CDR1 is MDHEN, CDR2 SYDVKM, per germline. The length of the CDR3 is 16 residues. CDR3 protein: CASSPQVASYQETQYF. In nucleotides, the CDR3 is TGTGCCAGCAGCCCACAGGTTGCTTCGTACCAAGAGACCCAGTACTTC.

The chain links TRBV28 to TRBJ1-1, with TRBD1 as a possible D gene (5 bases). The CDR3 consists of 14 residues. Trimming removed 5 bases at V and 6 bases at J, with 16 bases between. Germline V gene sequence: CDR1 MDHEN, CDR2 SYDVKM. DNA of the CDR3: TGTGCCAGCAGTCCCTCCCGGGGCGTAGCTGAAGCTTTCTTT. Translated, it gives CASSPSRGVAEAFF.

The gene calls are TRBV5-5 and TRBJ2-3, with D possibly being TRBD2 (6 bases). CDR3 length equals 16 residues. Germline V CDR1 and CDR2: SGHKS, YYEKEE (reference sequence). V lost 4 bases and J 6 bases, leaving 21 bases between the germline ends. The CDR3 coding sequence is TGTGCCAGCAGCCTGAACCGGGACTGGCTTAGGGATACGCAGTATTTT. Translated: CASSLNRDWLRDTQYF.

V is TRBV7-9 and J is TRBJ1-5; 9 bases are a match to TRBD1. The CDR3 loop spans 15 amino acids. Losses at the gene ends were 5 bases for V and 7 bases for J; bases not matched to a gene: 9. CDR1 is SEHNR and CDR2 is FQNEAQ in the germline V gene (reference sequence). In nucleotides, the CDR3 is TGTGCCAGCAGCCCTGGGGGACAGGGAATACAGCCCCAGCATTTT. It specifies CASSPGGQGIQPQHF.

This clone occurred a few times. The chain links TRBV19 to TRBJ1-5; unclear D gene. The CDR3 is 13 amino acids. The V end lost 4 bases, the J end lost 3 bases, and 7 bases lay between the germline ends. Germline V gene lookup returns CDR1 LNHDA and CDR2 SQIVND (reference sequence). CDR3 sequence (DNA): TGTGCCAGTAGTAGCGGTTACAATCAGCCCCAGCATTTT. It is translated as CASSSGYNQPQHF. Variable domain in full (rest from reference TRBV19 and TRBJ1-5): DGGITQSPKYLFRKEGQNVTLSCEQNLNHDAMYWYRQDPGQGLRLIYYSQIVNDFQKGDIAEGYSVSREKKESFPLTVTSAQKNPTAFYLCASSSGYNQPQHFGDGTRLSIL.

A single count supports this clone. The V gene is TRBV27, the J gene TRBJ2-7, with 11 nucleotides matching TRBD1. With 4 bases clipped from V and 2 bases from J, the junction kept 13 bases outside the gene matches. The CDR3 length is 18 residues. Germline V lookup: CDR1 MNHEY, CDR2 SMNVEV (reference sequence). The CDR3 region is CASSSTGQGASNPYEQYF. The CDR3 DNA reads TGTGCCAGCAGTTCAACCGGACAGGGGGCGAGCAATCCCTACGAGCAGTACTTC.

The rearrangement joins TRBV9 to TRBJ2-2; 9 bases align to TRBD1. Germline-derived CDR1 and CDR2 are SGDLS and YYNGEE. This CDR3 contains 15 residues. The junction had 1 base not matched to a gene; V was cut back by 3 bases and J by 1 base. CDR3 residues: CASSGQGENTGELFF. CDR3 coding DNA: TGTGCCAGCAGCGGACAGGGGGAGAACACCGGGGAGCTGTTTTTT.

The rearrangement links TRBV9 to TRBJ1-3; D remains unclear. Germline loops: CDR1 SGDLS, CDR2 YYNGEE. The V gene lost 4 bases and the J gene lost 3 bases, with 17 bases spanning the gap. The CDR3 runs to 16 residues. In nucleotides, the CDR3 is TGTGCCAGCAGCTTCGCCGACCGAGGATTTGGAAACACCATATATTTT. This codes for CASSFADRGFGNTIYF.

This clone has just a few counts. J is TRBJ2-7 and V is TRBV7-6, with 9 bases lining up with TRBD2. The CDR3 is 16 residues long. Germline V gene lookup returns CDR1 SGHVS and CDR2 FNYEAQ. The trim removed 5 bases at V and 3 bases at J, leaving 11 bases unmatched. For the CDR3, the DNA is TGTGCCAGCAGCCCCGGACTAGCGCGCGGGTTCTACGAGCAGTACTTC. Its translation is CASSPGLARGFYEQYF.

The CDR3, as DNA: TGTGCCAGCAGCCGGACTAGCGGGAACGAGCAGTACTTC. Residues: CASSRTSGNEQYF. V is TRBV27 and J is TRBJ2-7; 12 bases line up with TRBD2. V lost 6 bases and J lost 5; bases outside the gene matches: 2. Germline V gene lookup returns CDR1 MNHEY and CDR2 SMNVEV (reference sequence). The CDR3 runs to 13 residues.

The V gene is TRBV7-8, the J gene TRBJ1-5, with D possibly TRBD1 on 6 matching bases. Germline V gene data show CDR1 as SGHVS and CDR2 as FQNEAQ. V was cut by 5 bases and J by 2 bases, with 22 bases left in between. The CDR3 sequence is 18 residues long. The CDR3 sequence: CASSAAIWGAEGNQPQHF. In DNA form, the CDR3 reads TGTGCCAGCAGCGCCGCCATTTGGGGGGCAGAAGGCAATCAGCCCCAGCATTTT.

The chain combines TRBV18 with TRBJ2-1; TRBD2 is a possible D gene (6 bases). The germline gives CDR1 KGHSH, CDR2 LQKENI. The CDR3 extends over 18 amino acids. The V and J ends lost 4 bases and 0 bases respectively, with 19 bases between them. In DNA form, the CDR3 reads TGTGCCAGCTCACTCCCGACTTGGGCAGCGGGCTCCTACAATGAGCAGTTCTTC. Protein: CASSLPTWAAGSYNEQFF.

The gene calls are TRBV6-5 and TRBJ1-3; D is perhaps TRBD1 (6 bases). The CDR3 runs to 15 residues. V was clipped by 7 bases and J by 3 bases, with 16 bases between them. Germline V gene data show CDR1 as MNHEY and CDR2 as SVGAGI. The CDR3 spells CASTPAGGGGNTIYF. The CDR3, as DNA: TGTGCCAGCACCCCGGCGGGGGGCGGTGGAAACACCATATATTTT.

This chain uses TRBV27 with TRBJ1-5; the D gene is possibly TRBD1 (6 bases). The CDR3 runs 13 residues. Germline values: CDR1 MNHEY, CDR2 SMNVEV (reference sequence). Trimming took off 2 bases at V and 4 bases at J, with 6 bases between the two ends. The CDR3 region is CASSLRGNQPQHF. As DNA, the CDR3 is TGTGCCAGCAGTTTAAGGGGGAATCAGCCCCAGCATTTT.

The genes are TRBV19 and TRBJ2-7; TRBD1 aligns across 9 bases. Trimming at V came to 1 base and at J to 3 bases, leaving 4 bases not matched to a gene. The CDR3 is made up of 15 amino acids. Germline V gene sequence: CDR1 LNHDA, CDR2 SQIVND (reference sequence). This CDR3 reads CASSIVVGQGYEQYF. The CDR3 DNA is TGTGCCAGTAGTATAGTTGTGGGACAGGGCTACGAGCAGTACTTC.

The chain employs TRBV7-9 and TRBJ2-5; 7 nucleotides align to TRBD1. The CDR3 is made up of 15 amino acids. Trimming at V came to 4 bases and at J to 2 bases, leaving 7 bases not matched to a gene. The germline V gene has CDR1 SEHNR and CDR2 FQNEAQ (reference sequence). The CDR3 spells CASSSADREQETQYF. CDR3 DNA sequence: TGTGCCAGCAGCTCCGCAGACAGGGAGCAAGAGACCCAGTACTTC.

The gene calls are TRBV6-5 and TRBJ1-1; D is unclear. Germline CDR1 is MNHEY and CDR2 is SVGAGI. CDR3 length equals 12 residues. The V end lost 5 bases, the J end lost 6 bases, and 10 bases lay between the germline ends. For the CDR3, the DNA is TGTGCCAGCAGTCCCCTCCCCCCTGAAGCTTTCTTT. It specifies CASSPLPPEAFF.

The chain combines TRBV7-9 with TRBJ2-1; D may be TRBD1 (5 bases). Germline V gene data show CDR1 as SEHNR and CDR2 as FQNEAQ (reference sequence). The CDR3 is made up of 18 amino acids. Trimming stripped 8 bases from V and 3 bases from J, with 26 bases between. The CDR3 loop is CASESLGRMAGSYNEQFF. The CDR3 DNA sequence: TGTGCCAGCGAATCATTGGGGCGGATGGCCGGAAGCTACAATGAGCAGTTCTTC.

J is TRBJ2-1 and V is TRBV6-5; 7 bases are a match to TRBD1. The germline gives CDR1 MNHEY, CDR2 SVGAGI. The CDR3 is 14 residues long. The ends lost 0 bases at V and 8 bases at J; junction bases unmatched: 4. The CDR3 DNA reads as TGTGCCAGCAGTTACTCCCAAGGGGGCGATGAGCAGTTCTTC. Amino acid sequence: CASSYSQGGDEQFF.

This chain links TRBV7-2 with TRBJ2-1; no firm D call. Germline-derived CDR1 and CDR2 are SGHTA and FQGNSA. The CDR3 is 15 residues long. Trimming cost V 2 bases and J 0 bases, with 8 bases left between them. CDR3 sequence (DNA): TGTGCCAGCAGCTTAACAGCGAGCTCCTACAATGAGCAGTTCTTC. This sequence encodes CASSLTASSYNEQFF. The full variable domain, its missing parts supplied by reference TRBV7-2 and TRBJ2-1, is GAGVSQSPSNKVTEKGKDVELRCDPISGHTALYWYRQSLGQGLEFLIYFQGNSAPDKSGLPSDRFSAERTGGSVSTLTIQRTQQEDSAVYLCASSLTASSYNEQFFGPGTRLTVL.

The chain carries TRBV9 and TRBJ2-6, with D perhaps TRBD1 or TRBD2 (6 bases each). Germline V gene sequence: CDR1 SGDLS, CDR2 YYNGEE. V was trimmed by 3 bases and J by 5 bases, leaving 15 bases between them. The CDR3 loop spans 16 amino acids. CDR3 amino acids: CASSEPSGDWANVLTF. The CDR3 DNA follows: TGTGCCAGCAGCGAACCATCAGGGGACTGGGCCAACGTCCTGACTTTC.

A note on this clone: A junction end diverges from the germline sequence, so it may reflect a read error. This chain joins TRBV18 and TRBJ2-1, with D hard to call. This CDR3 is built from 15 residues. Germline V gene lookup returns CDR1 KGHSH and CDR2 LQKENI. The CDR3 reads CASSAPESIYNEQFF. CDR3 in DNA: TGTGCCAGCTCAGCACCCGAGTCTATATACAATGAGCAGTTCTTC.

The CDR3 DNA reads TGTGCCAGCAGTCCCCTGGATCCGACTAGCGGGAGAGGGGAGACCCAGTACTTC. It is translated as CASSPLDPTSGRGETQYF. The chain couples TRBV27 to TRBJ2-5, with TRBD2 identical over 12 bases. CDR3 size: 18 residues. Germline V gene data show CDR1 as MNHEY and CDR2 as SMNVEV (reference sequence). V lost 5 bases and J lost 5; bases outside the gene matches: 15.

The rearrangement uses TRBV7-9 and TRBJ2-7; no clear D. This CDR3 spans 12 amino acids. Deletions cut 2 bases from V and 5 bases from J, with 7 bases between. CDR1 is SEHNR and CDR2 is FQNEAQ in the germline V gene (reference sequence). CDR3 loop: CASSLITDEQYF. The CDR3 DNA reads TGTGCCAGCAGCTTAATAACCGACGAGCAGTACTTC.

The chain couples TRBV19 to TRBJ1-5; perhaps TRBD1 as D (5 bases). Germline assignment: CDR1 LNHDA and CDR2 SQIVND (reference sequence). Trimming removed 10 bases from V and 3 bases from J, with 16 bases in between. The CDR3 spans 14 residues. CDR3 in amino acids: CAISIRDSNQPQHF. CDR3 DNA: TGTGCCATCTCCATCCGGGACTCCAATCAGCCCCAGCATTTT.

The chain employs TRBV7-7 and TRBJ2-3, with TRBD2 identical over 10 bases. The CDR3 has 20 residues. The V gene end was trimmed by 5 bases and the J gene end by 2 bases; junction bases not matched to a gene: 19. Per the germline V gene, CDR1 is SSHAT and CDR2 is FNYEAQ (reference sequence). The CDR3 DNA is TGTGCCAGCAGCGGGGGACAGATTCTAGCGGGAGTACCCCCCACAGATACGCAGTATTTT. Its protein is CASSGGQILAGVPPTDTQYF.